This TCR beta chain was documented in a study of cytomegalovirus exposure and HLA in healthy donors. Findings and limits, study-wide: Analyses of presence/absence relied on an assumption of roughly uniform sequencing depth across donors.

With regard to this clone: The antigen is not known.

The germline CDR1 and CDR2 sequences are MNHNY and SVGAGI (reference sequence). The ends lost 6 bases at V and 5 bases at J; junction bases unmatched: 6. The CDR3 has 14 residues. A multiplex PCR was run with 60 Vbeta primers and 13 Jbeta primers. Methods used by the authors: About 11 million of the 80 million or so unique TCR beta chains counted in a later analysis were shared. Clones were read by immunoSEQ multiplex PCR, and TCRdb kept only the in-frame ones, dropping some. That table gives V, J and clone size, and the DNA gave D and trimming. The sample contains roughly 150,000 clones, 60% to 80% of which appear only once.

The receptor comes from a woman aged 25 to 39 in good health and CMV-seronegative. The V gene is TRBV6-6, the J gene TRBJ1-1, with 10 bases aligning to TRBD1. The specimen sequenced was PBMCs. For the CDR3, the DNA is TGTGCCAGCAGGGGCCGGACAGGGGGTACTGAAGCTTTCTTT. It encodes CASRGRTGGTEAFF.